The rows below give T cell receptor beta chains drawn from one sample of a study of CD8 T cells in ankylosing spondylitis. MiXCR, run by TCRdb on the 5' RACE reads, gives a single entry per CDR3 protein. The sample records over 200,000 distinct CDR3 sequences, about 17% being singletons. Sample: blood, either unsorted or a sorted T cell fraction (not recorded which). Receptors were obtained from a male donor with ankylosing spondylitis. Each CDR3 is given with its conserved first and last residue. Each record gives: D gene, clone size, J gene, V gene, CDR3 DNA, CDR3 protein. A D gene is named only where the DNA matches it firmly. Size tells how often a clone was seen (once, few, many) or the class of an expanded clone, and some rows leave it out.

>TRBD2|.|TRBJ2-1|TRBV11-2
TGTGCCAGCAGCTTATGGACTAGCGGGAGAGGCTACAATGAGCAGTTCTTC
CASSLWTSGRGYNEQFF
>.|medium-sized|TRBJ1-5|TRBV27
TGTGCCAGCAGCCCGGGACCGAATAGCAATCAGCCCCAGCATTTT
CASSPGPNSNQPQHF
>.|.|TRBJ2-2|TRBV11-3
TGTGCCAGCAGCCCCCGGTCAGGCCTGAACACCGGGGAGCTGTTTTTT
CASSPRSGLNTGELFF
>TRBD1|many|TRBJ1-2|TRBV5-1
TGCGCCAGCAGCCCTTGGACAGGGACTAACTATGGCTACACCTTC
CASSPWTGTNYGYTF
>.|.|TRBJ1-5|TRBV20-1
TGCAGTGCTAGAGATATATTCCGGGACGGGAATCAGCCCCAGCATTTT
CSARDIFRDGNQPQHF
>.|.|TRBJ1-1|TRBV5-1
TGCGCCAGCAGCTGGGGGGCGGGCACTGAAGCTTTCTTT
CASSWGAGTEAFF
>.|.|TRBJ2-1|TRBV3-1
TGTGCCAGCAGCCAAGATCTATCCGGGAGTAAGAACAATGAGCAGTTCTTC
CASSQDLSGSKNNEQFF
>.|.|TRBJ2-7|TRBV20-1
TGCAGTGCTAGAGATCTTTTCGGGCGTCAGGGTATCGGTTTAAGCTACGAGCAGTACTTC
CSARDLFGRQGIGLSYEQYF
>.|few|TRBJ2-2|TRBV6-2/TRBV6-3
TGTGCCAGCAGTTACCCCATCGCGGACGGATCGAACACCGGGGAGCTGTTTTTT
CASSYPIADGSNTGELFF
>.|.|TRBJ1-3|TRBV20-1
TGCAGTGCTAGAGGGGACACAGCTCGCTCTGGAAACACCATATATTTT
CSARGDTARSGNTIYF
>.|few|TRBJ2-1|TRBV7-8
TGTGCCAGCAGCCAGAATTACGGGGGATACAATGAGCAGTTCTTC
CASSQNYGGYNEQFF
>.|.|TRBJ2-5|TRBV9
TGTGCCGGCAGCGTAGGTAGGGGGGGACTAACCCAAGAGACCCAGTACTTC
CAGSVGRGGLTQETQYF